The 8 T cell receptor beta chains listed next were all sequenced from one sample in a study of hypomethylating agent response in myelodysplastic syndrome. Repertoires were generated with immunoSEQ multiplex PCR, while TCRdb's copy carries only in-frame clones and drops some. The sample records several thousand clones, approximately 90% being singletons. Sequencing used bone marrow, obtained before or after starting hypomethylating agent treatment for myelodysplastic syndrome (not recorded which). The receptor set was obtained from a human donor with myelodysplastic syndrome.

This chain connects TRBV5-8 to TRBJ1-4, with 10 bases that match TRBD1. This CDR3 spans 17 amino acids. The J segment lost 5 bases and the V segment lost 5 bases, leaving 12 bases of the junction unmatched. CDR1 is SGHTS and CDR2 is YDEGEE in the germline V gene. The CDR3 nucleotides read TGTGCCAGCAGTACGGGACAGGGGCCGCCGGGGAATGAAAAACTGTTTTTT. It encodes CASSTGQGPPGNEKLFF.

J is TRBJ1-2 and V is TRBV5-6; 8 nucleotides agree with TRBD1. Per germline, CDR1 SGHDT and CDR2 YYEEEE. CDR3 length: 14 amino acids. With V trimmed by 0 bases and J by 7 bases, 5 bases remained unmatched. CDR3 sequence (DNA): TGTGCCAGCAGCTTGGATCAGGGGGCGCGTGGCTACACCTTC. It translates to CASSLDQGARGYTF.

The chain uses TRBV6-4 and TRBJ1-2; 8 bases agree with TRBD1. After removal of 8 bases from V and 4 bases from J, the junction contained 15 bases not matched to a gene. The CDR3 sequence is 16 residues long. The germline V gene encodes CDR1 MRHNA and CDR2 SNTAGT. The CDR3 protein is CASHPGTGRVSYGYTF. The CDR3 DNA sequence: TGTGCCAGCCACCCCGGGACAGGACGGGTGAGCTATGGCTACACCTTC.

The V call is TRBV30, the J call TRBJ1-4; maybe TRBD1 (6 bases). This CDR3 contains 13 residues. Trimming shortened V by 0 bases and J by 10 bases, and 12 bases separated the two germline ends. Germline CDR1 is GTSNPN and CDR2 is SVGIG (reference sequence). In nucleotides, the CDR3 is TGTGCCTGGAGTGTATCAGGGGACGGAAAACTGTTTTTT. This translates into CAWSVSGDGKLFF.

This clone turned up a few times. The chain uses TRBV7-2 and TRBJ1-2; TRBD1 might be the D (6 bases). Trimming left V 5 bases short and J 7 bases short, with 23 bases between. CDR1 is SGHTA, CDR2 FQGNSA, per germline. This CDR3 region has 16 residues. CDR3 nucleotides: TGTGCCAGCAGCATCGATGGACAGCCCGGGGGGCGTGGCTACACCTTC. This translates into CASSIDGQPGGRGYTF.

This chain links TRBV29-1 with TRBJ2-7; 11 positions match TRBD1. This CDR3 is built from 13 residues. J lost 2 bases, V lost 7 bases, and 4 bases had no gene match. Per germline, CDR1 SQVTM and CDR2 ANQGSEA. The CDR3 protein is CSAGTGGTYEQYF. CDR3 in DNA: TGCAGCGCCGGGACAGGGGGAACCTACGAGCAGTACTTC.

V and J are TRBV19 and TRBJ2-1, with 8 positions matching TRBD2. V shed 6 bases and J 3 bases; nucleotides not matched to a gene: 10. The CDR3 totals 16 residues. Germline V gives CDR1 LNHDA, CDR2 SQIVND (reference sequence). The chain's CDR3 is CASSRGGGEYYNEQFF. The CDR3 DNA reads TGTGCCAGTAGCCGGGGGGGCGGGGAGTACTACAATGAGCAGTTCTTC.

This sequence joins TRBV19 and TRBJ1-3; a possible D gene is TRBD1 (5 bases). The V and J ends lost 7 bases and 2 bases respectively, with 18 bases between them. This CDR3 region has 16 residues. The germline gives CDR1 LNHDA, CDR2 SQIVND (reference sequence). The CDR3 nucleotides read TGTGCCAGTACGGGGTGGCAGGGATTCGCTGGAAACACCATATATTTT. Protein product: CASTGWQGFAGNTIYF. Full variable domain (rest looked up from reference TRBV19 and TRBJ1-3): DGGITQSPKYLFRKEGQNVTLSCEQNLNHDAMYWYRQDPGQGLRLIYYSQIVNDFQKGDIAEGYSVSREKKESFPLTVTSAQKNPTAFYLCASTGWQGFAGNTIYFGEGSWLTVV.